The 29 T cell receptor beta chains below all came from one sample that was sequenced in a study of cytomegalovirus exposure and HLA in healthy donors. This table comes from immunoSEQ multiplex PCR, and its TCRdb copy is limited to in-frame clones, with some not included. This sample has around 300,000 clones, with 70% to 90% found just once. Input material: PBMCs. The receptors were gathered from a woman in her late teens or twenties in good health and CMV-seronegative.

The chain employs TRBV7-2 and TRBJ1-5; D gene ambiguous. V shed 7 bases and J shed 7 bases, with 11 bases lying between them. In germline, CDR1 is SGHTA, CDR2 FQGNSA. The CDR3 is 12 amino acids. Written as DNA, the CDR3 is TGTGCCAGCACCTTTGGAGCCCAGCCCCAGCATTTT. As protein: CASTFGAQPQHF. The whole variable domain, remainder taken from reference TRBV7-2 and TRBJ1-5, is GAGVSQSPSNKVTEKGKDVELRCDPISGHTALYWYRQSLGQGLEFLIYFQGNSAPDKSGLPSDRFSAERTGGSVSTLTIQRTQQEDSAVYLCASTFGAQPQHFGDGTRLSIL.

V usage is TRBV7-2 and J usage is TRBJ1-6, with a possible D match to TRBD1 (6 bases). V gave up 5 bases and J gave up 9 bases, with 17 bases separating them. CDR3 size: 15 residues. Germline lookup yields CDR1 SGHTA and CDR2 FQGNSA. In nucleotides, the CDR3 is TGTGCCAGCAGCACTTTCACAGGGAGACGTTCACCCCTCCACTTT. The encoded protein is CASSTFTGRRSPLHF.

This clone has only a few counts. This sequence joins TRBV28 and TRBJ1-3; tentatively, D is TRBD1 (5 bases). This CDR3 region has 15 residues. V was pared by 6 bases and J by 4 bases, with 16 bases between. From germline, CDR1 is MDHEN and CDR2 SYDVKM. The CDR3 DNA follows: TGTGCCAGCAGGGAGGAGGGGAAGGAAGGAAACACCATATATTTT. Protein: CASREEGKEGNTIYF.

On this clone: The same CDR3 arises from other DNA sequences in this sample as well. This sequence joins TRBV27 and TRBJ2-5; 7 bases line up with TRBD1. Germline V lookup: CDR1 MNHEY, CDR2 SMNVEV (reference sequence). The CDR3 is made up of 14 amino acids. Trimming took 5 bases from V and 5 from J; bases not matched to a gene: 8. CDR3 sequence: CASSPRQGWETQYF. In DNA, the CDR3 is TGTGCCAGCAGTCCACGACAGGGATGGGAGACCCAGTACTTC.

The V and J genes are TRBV5-1 and TRBJ2-7; 8 bases align to TRBD2. CDR3 length: 15 amino acids. Per germline, CDR1 SGHRS and CDR2 YFSETQ. With 4 bases clipped from V and 1 base from J, the junction kept 7 bases outside the gene matches. DNA for the CDR3: TGCGCCAGCAGCCCCTCGGGGGGGTTATCCTACGAGCAGTACTTC. This encodes CASSPSGGLSYEQYF.

The rearrangement links TRBV7-9 to TRBJ1-4, with D possibly matching TRBD1 (5 bases). The CDR3 consists of 14 residues. Germline CDR1 SEHNR, CDR2 FQNEAQ (reference sequence). Trimming stripped 6 bases from V and 5 bases from J, with 13 bases between. The CDR3 here is CASRARQGNEKLFF. CDR3 nucleotides: TGTGCCAGCAGGGCGAGGCAGGGCAATGAAAAACTGTTTTTT.

The V gene is TRBV15, the J gene TRBJ2-1; 12 nucleotides match TRBD2. CDR1 and CDR2 (germline): LNHNV, YYDKDF (reference sequence). This CDR3 is built from 18 residues. V was clipped by 0 bases and J by 4 bases; unmatched bases: 7. The CDR3 DNA sequence: TGTGCCACCAGCAGAGATTGGTCTAGCGGGAGGGTTTACAATGAGCAGTTCTTC. Translation gives CATSRDWSSGRVYNEQFF.

The CDR3 region has the DNA TGTGCCAGCAGCTTAAAGGACACCTATGGCTACACCTTC. Protein sequence: CASSLKDTYGYTF. This chain links TRBV7-9 with TRBJ1-2; D might be TRBD1 (5 bases). The V gene lost 2 bases and the J gene lost 4 bases, with 8 bases spanning the gap. Germline CDR1 SEHNR, CDR2 FQNEAQ (reference sequence). This CDR3 is built from 13 residues.

The rearrangement links TRBV6-5 to TRBJ1-2, with a possible D match to TRBD1 (6 bases). Trimming stripped 0 bases from V and 6 bases from J, with 14 bases between. Germline loops: CDR1 MNHEY, CDR2 SVGAGI. This CDR3 has 15 residues. The DNA of the CDR3 is TGTGCCAGCAGTTACTCGAGTTGGGGGGGCGATGGCTACACCTTC. Translating it yields CASSYSSWGGDGYTF.

In this sample, this clone turned up once. This rearrangement joins TRBV4-3 to TRBJ2-2; 11 nucleotides agree with TRBD2. Germline V CDR1 and CDR2: LGHNA, YSLEER. The ends lost 8 bases at V and 9 bases at J; junction bases unmatched: 8. CDR3 size: 14 residues. The CDR3 DNA reads as TGCGCCAGCGCGACTAGCGGGGTCATCCGGGAGCTGTTTTTT. Residues: CASATSGVIRELFF.

The J gene is TRBJ1-2, the V gene TRBV27, with TRBD1 identical over 11 bases. After removal of 1 base from V and 7 bases from J, the junction contained 8 bases not matched to a gene. The CDR3 sequence is 16 residues long. Looked up from germline, CDR1 is MNHEY and CDR2 is SMNVEV (reference sequence). The CDR3 DNA reads as TGTGCCAGCAGTTTATACCGGGACAGGGGGTTAGGTGGCTACACCTTC. Translating it yields CASSLYRDRGLGGYTF.

The J gene is TRBJ2-7, the V gene TRBV5-1, with 7 bases lining up with TRBD1. This CDR3 has 15 residues. Germline loops: CDR1 SGHRS, CDR2 YFSETQ. Trimming removed 0 bases from V and 1 base from J; junction bases left unmatched: 4. The DNA of the CDR3 is TGCGCCAGCAGCTTGGAACCAGGGGGTTCCTACGAGCAGTACTTC. Protein: CASSLEPGGSYEQYF.

This clone has a single count. V and J are TRBV7-9 and TRBJ1-2; D unclear. Germline CDR1 is SEHNR and CDR2 is FQNEAQ (reference sequence). V dropped 1 base and J dropped 4 bases, with 10 bases sitting between them. This CDR3 is 14 amino acids long. CDR3: CASSLGIGSYGYTF. CDR3 DNA: TGTGCCAGCAGCTTAGGAATAGGGAGCTATGGCTACACCTTC.

V usage is TRBV29-1 and J usage is TRBJ2-2; maybe TRBD1 (5 bases). With 7 bases removed from V and 5 bases from J, the gap between germline ends came to 20 bases. Germline CDR1 is SQVTM and CDR2 is ANQGSEA. This CDR3 is built from 15 residues. Here the CDR3 DNA reads TGCAGCGCCACGCTACACTCGACAGCGACCGGGGAGCTGTTTTTT. It encodes CSATLHSTATGELFF.

V gene TRBV25-1 combines with J gene TRBJ1-3; 7 bases agree with TRBD1. Germline lookup yields CDR1 MGHDK and CDR2 SYGVNS. V lost 8 bases, J lost 3 bases, and 1 base stayed unmatched. This CDR3 has 12 residues. For the CDR3, the DNA is TGTGCCAGCGGGACAGATGGAAACACCATATATTTT. Translation gives CASGTDGNTIYF.

The rearrangement uses TRBV7-9 and TRBJ1-2, with 7 bases matching TRBD1. V trimming: 7 bases; J trimming: 4 bases; junction bases outside the gene matches: 12. The CDR3 has 15 amino acids. Germline CDR1 reads SEHNR; CDR2 reads FQNEAQ (reference sequence). The CDR3 DNA sequence: TGTGCCAGCAACCTCGATGGAGGGGGCGCCTATGGCTACACCTTC. Translated, it gives CASNLDGGGAYGYTF.

The CDR3 protein is CASSYSGQLNNEQFF. CDR3 DNA sequence: TGTGCCAGCAGTTACTCGGGACAGCTCAACAATGAGCAGTTCTTC. V is TRBV6-5 and J is TRBJ2-1; 7 bases are a match to TRBD1. The CDR3 sequence is 15 residues long. Germline assignment: CDR1 MNHEY and CDR2 SVGAGI. J gave up 5 bases and V 0 bases, and 4 bases lay outside the gene matches.

The V call is TRBV27, the J call TRBJ1-2; 9 bases match TRBD1. The trim removed 2 bases at V and 7 bases at J, leaving 8 bases unmatched. The CDR3 is 15 residues long. CDR1 and CDR2 (germline): MNHEY, SMNVEV (reference sequence). The CDR3 DNA sequence: TGTGCCAGCAGTTTAGGTACAGGGGGCGCGATTGGCTACACCTTC. Encoded protein: CASSLGTGGAIGYTF.

This clone has more than one count but fewer than ten. The chain employs TRBV9 and TRBJ2-7; 9 bases map to TRBD2. V shed 4 bases and J 5 bases; nucleotides not matched to a gene: 7. The length of the CDR3 is 14 residues. CDR1 is SGDLS and CDR2 is YYNGEE in the germline V gene. CDR3 in amino acids: CASSRRGGRDEQYF. The CDR3 DNA follows: TGTGCCAGCAGCAGGCGGGGGGGCCGCGACGAGCAGTACTTC.

This sequence joins TRBV4-1 and TRBJ1-2; 8 nucleotides align to TRBD1. CDR1 MGHRA and CDR2 YSYEKL come from the germline V gene. The trim removed 3 bases at V and 6 bases at J, leaving 9 bases unmatched. The CDR3 runs 15 residues. This chain's CDR3 is CASSHPPGGANGYTF. DNA for the CDR3: TGCGCCAGCAGCCACCCCCCAGGGGGCGCGAATGGCTACACCTTC.

On this clone itself: A junction boundary mismatches the germline segment, possibly from a read error. In the same sample, other DNA sequences code for this CDR3. J is TRBJ2-7 and V is TRBV27; 7 bases fit TRBD1. The CDR3 spans 18 residues. Germline loops: CDR1 MNHEY, CDR2 SMNVEV (reference sequence). This chain's CDR3 is CASSLTLQGSSQAYEQYF. The CDR3, as DNA: TGTGCCAGCAGTCTTACCCTACAGGGGTCTAGCCAAGCCTACGAGCAGTACTTT.

The CDR3 sequence: CASSELGQDYQPQHF. CDR3 sequence (DNA): TGTGCCAGCAGTGAACTAGGACAGGATTATCAGCCCCAGCATTTT. This chain joins TRBV6-1 and TRBJ1-5; 7 bases align to TRBD1. Germline V gives CDR1 MNHNS, CDR2 SASEGT. The CDR3 consists of 15 residues. V lost 2 bases, J lost 5 bases, and 6 bases stayed unmatched.

The chain is built from TRBV5-1 and TRBJ1-2; D remains ambiguous. The ends were cut back, 0 bases at V and 5 bases at J, with 11 bases in the middle. Germline-derived CDR1 and CDR2 are SGHRS and YFSETQ. This CDR3 has 14 amino acids. CDR3 in amino acids: CASSLDHLQYGYTF. The CDR3 coding sequence is TGCGCCAGCAGCTTGGATCACCTTCAGTATGGCTACACCTTC.

The count of this clone is one. V usage is TRBV4-3 and J usage is TRBJ2-1; 9 bases are shared with TRBD1. This CDR3 contains 16 residues. Germline values: CDR1 LGHNA, CDR2 YSLEER. V was pared by 2 bases and J by 6 bases, with 8 bases of the junction left unmatched. The CDR3 spells CASSQTGTGFLNEQFF. The CDR3 bases are TGCGCCAGCAGCCAAACCGGGACAGGGTTCCTCAATGAGCAGTTCTTC.

The V call is TRBV11-3, the J call TRBJ2-3; maybe TRBD1 (6 bases). V was trimmed by 0 bases and J by 0 bases, leaving 10 bases between them. Looked up from germline, CDR1 is SGHNT and CDR2 is YENEEA. This CDR3 contains 16 residues. For the CDR3, the DNA is TGTGCCAGCAGCTTAGAGGGCCAGGGGAGCACAGATACGCAGTATTTT. Translated: CASSLEGQGSTDTQYF. The full variable domain, its missing parts supplied by reference TRBV11-3 and TRBJ2-3, is EAGVVQSPRYKIIEKKQPVAFWCNPISGHNTLYWYLQNLGQGPELLIRYENEEAVDDSQLPKDRFSAERLKGVDSTLKIQPAELGDSAVYLCASSLEGQGSTDTQYFGPGTRLTVL.

For this clone: One junction end does not reproduce the germline sequence, and a read error may be involved. This rearrangement joins TRBV27 to TRBJ2-3, with no clear D. Germline loops: CDR1 MNHEY, CDR2 SMNVEV (reference sequence). This CDR3 has 13 residues. Here the CDR3 reads CATSIKSTDTQYF. The CDR3 nucleotides are TGTGCCACCAGTATAAAATCCACAGATACGCAGTATTTT.

This clone was picked up one time. The chain couples TRBV9 to TRBJ2-2, with a tentative D call TRBD1 (6 bases). This CDR3 comprises 15 residues. The ends were cut back, 0 bases at V and 4 bases at J, with 10 bases in the middle. CDR1 is SGDLS and CDR2 is YYNGEE in the germline V gene. CDR3 DNA sequence: TGTGCCAGCAGCGTAGCGGACAGCGTCACCGGGGAGCTGTTTTTT. It specifies CASSVADSVTGELFF.

The rearrangement joins TRBV28 to TRBJ1-4; D may be TRBD1 (5 bases). V lost 6 bases to trimming and J lost 15 bases, with 17 bases between them. Germline V gene sequence: CDR1 MDHEN, CDR2 SYDVKM. The CDR3 extends over 12 amino acids. This CDR3 is CASSQGRGGMFF. As DNA, the CDR3 is TGTGCCAGCAGCCAAGGACGGGGGGGAATGTTTTTT.

The J gene is TRBJ1-2, the V gene TRBV10-3; D is possibly TRBD1 (6 bases). V lost 1 base and J lost 2, with 11 bases in between. This CDR3 has 15 amino acids. Germline loops: CDR1 ENHRY, CDR2 SYGVKD. CDR3 in amino acids: CAISEWGTGNYGYTF. In DNA form, the CDR3 reads TGTGCCATCAGTGAGTGGGGAACAGGGAACTATGGCTACACCTTC.